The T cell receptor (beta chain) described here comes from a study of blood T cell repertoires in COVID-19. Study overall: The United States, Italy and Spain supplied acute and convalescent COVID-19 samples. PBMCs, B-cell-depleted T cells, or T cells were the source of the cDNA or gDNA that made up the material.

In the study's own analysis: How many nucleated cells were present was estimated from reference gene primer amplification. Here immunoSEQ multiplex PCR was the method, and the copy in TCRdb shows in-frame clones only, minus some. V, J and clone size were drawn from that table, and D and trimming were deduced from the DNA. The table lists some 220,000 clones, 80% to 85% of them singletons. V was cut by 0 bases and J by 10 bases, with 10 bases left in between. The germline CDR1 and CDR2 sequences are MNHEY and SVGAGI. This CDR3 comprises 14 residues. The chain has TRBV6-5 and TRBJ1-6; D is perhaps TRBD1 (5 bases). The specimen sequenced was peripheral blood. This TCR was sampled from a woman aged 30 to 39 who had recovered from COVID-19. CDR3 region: CASSYSRRESPLHF. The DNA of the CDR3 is TGTGCCAGCAGTTACTCGCGCAGGGAATCACCCCTCCACTTT.